The T cell receptor beta chain described here comes from a study of vaccination effects on CD4 cells after COVID-19. About this clone itself: The antigen remains unidentified.

Germline V CDR1 and CDR2: MNHEY, SVGAGI. Trimming left V 0 bases short and J 0 bases short, with 7 bases between. There are 15 residues in the CDR3. Between days 9 and 10 of culture, CD4+ T cells were separated out. Fresh IL-2-containing medium replaced half the medium on days 3 and 7. Profiled with immunoSEQ multiplex PCR; TCRdb holds only in-frame clones, not every one. The data show 30,000 or so clones, with approximately 70% seen just once and roughly 3.8% held by the top ten. The chain has TRBV6-5 and TRBJ2-3; perhaps D is TRBD1 or TRBD2 (5 bases each). The sequence derives from a human donor who received a COVID-19 vaccine. The starting material was CD4+ T cells from PBMCs cultured without peptide, obtained before COVID-19 vaccination. Written as DNA, the CDR3 is TGTGCCAGCAGTTACTCGGGGGTTAGCACAGATACGCAGTATTTT. This sequence encodes CASSYSGVSTDTQYF.